This TCR beta chain was sequenced during a study of response to subunit inactivated influenza vaccine. Study observations and caveats: That few new T cells are recruited by each seasonal influenza vaccination was the authors' suggestion.

In regard to this clonotype: What it recognizes is unknown.

Germline V gives CDR1 SGHTA, CDR2 FQGNSA. Trimming took off 4 bases at V and 0 bases at J, with 8 bases between the two ends. The CDR3 loop spans 14 amino acids. Using its own MiXCR run on the RT-PCR reads, TCRdb lists one record per CDR3 protein. The sample lists 450,000 to 600,000 distinct CDR3 sequences, less than 10% occurring once. This clonotype originated in a man between 50 and 69 years old who received an inactivated influenza vaccine. The V gene is TRBV7-2, the J gene TRBJ2-3; no clear D gene. The specimen was PBMCs from blood, collected around 25 months after vaccination. CDR3 DNA sequence: TGTGCCAGCAGCTCCTCCCCTAGCACAGATACGCAGTATTTT. It specifies CASSSSPSTDTQYF. The full variable domain, its missing parts supplied by reference TRBV7-2 and TRBJ2-3, is GAGVSQSPSNKVTEKGKDVELRCDPISGHTALYWYRQSLGQGLEFLIYFQGNSAPDKSGLPSDRFSAERTGGSVSTLTIQRTQQEDSAVYLCASSSSPSTDTQYFGPGTRLTVL.